These 9 T cell receptor beta chains originate from one sample sequenced in a study of T cell responses to AZD1222 COVID-19 vaccine. Clones were sequenced by immunoSEQ multiplex PCR, and TCRdb holds only the in-frame ones, with some missing. This sample has 65,000 to 80,000 clones, with about 88% found just once. The sequencing here drew on peripheral blood, taken on day 0 of AZD1222 vaccination. The receptor source for this set is an adult in good health.

The chain employs TRBV9 and TRBJ2-2; TRBD2 matches 11 bases. From germline, CDR1 is SGDLS and CDR2 YYNGEE. The CDR3 consists of 16 residues. J was trimmed by 1 base and V by 1 base; bases with no gene match: 0. The CDR3 here is CASSVTSGRNTGELFF. In nucleotides, the CDR3 is TGTGCCAGCAGCGTAACTAGCGGGAGGAACACCGGGGAGCTGTTTTTT.

V and J are TRBV7-2 and TRBJ2-3, with 11 bases identical to TRBD1. Per germline, CDR1 SGHTA and CDR2 FQGNSA. J gave up 5 bases and V 2 bases, and 6 bases lay outside the gene matches. The CDR3 loop spans 16 amino acids. CDR3 sequence (DNA): TGTGCCAGCAGCTTACCCGGGACAGGGGGTGGAGATACGCAGTATTTT. Translating it yields CASSLPGTGGGDTQYF.

The V and J genes are TRBV11-3 and TRBJ2-1; a possible D gene is TRBD1 (7 bases). Deletions cut 5 bases from V and 2 bases from J, with 16 bases between. Germline loops: CDR1 SGHNT, CDR2 YENEEA. The CDR3 loop spans 16 amino acids. In DNA, the CDR3 is TGTGCCAGCAGCCCCCTGGCAGGGGGGCCCTACAATGAGCAGTTCTTC. It is translated as CASSPLAGGPYNEQFF.

V and J are TRBV5-1 and TRBJ2-5; weak D call: TRBD1 (7 bases). The CDR3 is 15 residues long. The germline V gene encodes CDR1 SGHRS and CDR2 YFSETQ. V gave up 3 bases and J gave up 5 bases, with 17 bases separating them. DNA of the CDR3: TGCGCCAGCAGCTCTCAGGCAGGGGGGATGGAGACCCAGTACTTC. It encodes CASSSQAGGMETQYF.

The rearrangement links TRBV12-5 to TRBJ2-2, with 10 bases that match TRBD2. This CDR3 is 19 amino acids long. From germline, CDR1 is LGHNT and CDR2 FRNRAP. V trimming: 1 base; J trimming: 0 bases; junction bases outside the gene matches: 8. This chain's CDR3 is CASGLAIGSGGTNTGELFF. The CDR3 coding sequence is TGTGCTAGTGGTTTGGCCATAGGTAGCGGGGGGACGAACACCGGGGAGCTGTTTTTT.

The rearrangement uses TRBV6-5 and TRBJ2-2; 8 positions match TRBD1. Germline V gives CDR1 MNHEY, CDR2 SVGAGI. The junction had 7 bases not matched to a gene; V was cut back by 9 bases and J by 4 bases. The CDR3 is 14 residues long. CDR3 region: CASSPGQATGELFF. Here the CDR3 DNA reads TGTGCCAGTAGCCCGGGACAGGCCACCGGGGAGCTGTTTTTT.

The gene calls are TRBV10-3 and TRBJ1-1, with TRBD1 as a possible D gene (5 bases). This CDR3 is 13 amino acids long. Germline CDR1 and CDR2: ENHRY and SYGVKD. V gave up 11 bases and J gave up 4 bases, with 17 bases separating them. The CDR3 DNA reads as TGTGCCGCCCAAGACAGCCGCGGCACTGAAGCTTTCTTT. It specifies CAAQDSRGTEAFF.

The V call is TRBV7-2, the J call TRBJ1-4; D not certain. The CDR3 is made up of 13 amino acids. Germline CDR1 SGHTA, CDR2 FQGNSA. The V and J ends lost 5 bases and 4 bases respectively, with 8 bases between them. This CDR3 is CASSAGSNEKLFF. The CDR3 region has the DNA TGTGCCAGCAGCGCCGGGAGTAATGAAAAACTGTTTTTT. The whole variable domain, remainder taken from reference TRBV7-2 and TRBJ1-4, is GAGVSQSPSNKVTEKGKDVELRCDPISGHTALYWYRQSLGQGLEFLIYFQGNSAPDKSGLPSDRFSAERTGGSVSTLTIQRTQQEDSAVYLCASSAGSNEKLFFGSGTQLSVL.

The chain has TRBV4-1 and TRBJ2-1; maybe TRBD1 (6 bases). The germline V and J ends were trimmed by 1 base and 8 bases, with 18 bases remaining between them. The germline gives CDR1 MGHRA, CDR2 YSYEKL. The CDR3 is 16 amino acids. The CDR3 sequence is CASSQVSVQGSDEQFF. CDR3 sequence (DNA): TGCGCCAGCAGCCAAGTGTCTGTCCAGGGGAGCGATGAGCAGTTCTTC.